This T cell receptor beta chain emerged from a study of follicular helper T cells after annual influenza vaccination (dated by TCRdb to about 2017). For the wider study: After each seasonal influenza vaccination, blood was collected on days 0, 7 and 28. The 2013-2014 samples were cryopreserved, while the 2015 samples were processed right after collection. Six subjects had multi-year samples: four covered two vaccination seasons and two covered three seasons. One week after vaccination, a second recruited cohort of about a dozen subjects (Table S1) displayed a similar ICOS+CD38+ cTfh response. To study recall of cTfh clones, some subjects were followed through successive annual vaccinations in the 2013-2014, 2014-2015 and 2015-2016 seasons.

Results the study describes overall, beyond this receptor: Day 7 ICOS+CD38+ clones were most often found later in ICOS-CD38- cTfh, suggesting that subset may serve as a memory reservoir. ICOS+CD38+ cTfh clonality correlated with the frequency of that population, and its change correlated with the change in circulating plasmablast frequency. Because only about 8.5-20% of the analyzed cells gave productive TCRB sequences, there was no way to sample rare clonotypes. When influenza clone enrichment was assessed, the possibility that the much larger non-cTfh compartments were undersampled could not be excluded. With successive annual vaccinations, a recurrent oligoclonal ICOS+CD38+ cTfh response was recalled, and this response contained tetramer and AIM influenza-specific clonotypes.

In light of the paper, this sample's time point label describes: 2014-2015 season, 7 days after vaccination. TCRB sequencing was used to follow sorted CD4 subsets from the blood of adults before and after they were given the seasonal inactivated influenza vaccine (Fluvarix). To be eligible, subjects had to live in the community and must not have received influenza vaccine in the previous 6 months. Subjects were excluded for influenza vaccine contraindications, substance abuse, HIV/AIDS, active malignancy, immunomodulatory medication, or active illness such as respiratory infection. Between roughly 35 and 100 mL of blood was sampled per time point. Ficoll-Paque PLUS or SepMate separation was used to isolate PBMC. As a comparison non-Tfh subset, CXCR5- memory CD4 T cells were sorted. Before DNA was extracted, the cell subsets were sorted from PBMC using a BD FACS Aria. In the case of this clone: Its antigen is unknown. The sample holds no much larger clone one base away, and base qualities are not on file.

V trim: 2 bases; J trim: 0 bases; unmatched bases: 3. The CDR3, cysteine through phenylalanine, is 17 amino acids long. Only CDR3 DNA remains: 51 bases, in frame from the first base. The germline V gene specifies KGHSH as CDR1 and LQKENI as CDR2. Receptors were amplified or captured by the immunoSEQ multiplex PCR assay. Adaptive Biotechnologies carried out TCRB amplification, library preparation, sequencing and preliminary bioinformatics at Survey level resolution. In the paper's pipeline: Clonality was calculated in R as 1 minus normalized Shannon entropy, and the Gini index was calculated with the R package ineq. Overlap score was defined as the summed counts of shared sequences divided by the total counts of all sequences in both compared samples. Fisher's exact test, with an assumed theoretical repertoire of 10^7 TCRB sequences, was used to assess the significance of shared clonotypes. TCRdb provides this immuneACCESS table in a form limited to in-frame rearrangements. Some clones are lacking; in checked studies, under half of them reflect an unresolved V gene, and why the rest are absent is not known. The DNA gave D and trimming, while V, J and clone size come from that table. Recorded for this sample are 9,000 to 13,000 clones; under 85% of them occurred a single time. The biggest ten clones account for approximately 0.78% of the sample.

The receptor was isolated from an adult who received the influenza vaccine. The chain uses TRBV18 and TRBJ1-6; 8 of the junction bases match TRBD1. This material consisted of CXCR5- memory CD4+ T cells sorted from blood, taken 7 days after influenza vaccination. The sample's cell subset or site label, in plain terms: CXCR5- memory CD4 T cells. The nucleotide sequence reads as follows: TGTGCCAGCTCACCATGGGACAGGAGCTCCTATAATTCACCCCTCCACTTT. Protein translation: CASSPWDRSSYNSPLHF.